Presented here are 29 T cell receptor beta chains from one specimen sequenced in a study of identical twins. MiXCR, run by TCRdb on the 5' RACE reads, gives a single entry per CDR3 protein. This table has about 810,000 distinct CDR3 sequences, 12% appearing once. These same data were also listed under a study on yellow fever vaccine responses in identical twins.

Material for sequencing was PBMCs. The receptors here all came from a woman younger than 30 in good health.

This clonotype was counted at least ten times. J is TRBJ1-2 and V is TRBV5-1; the D gene is possibly TRBD1 (5 bases). The CDR3 covers 14 residues. The V gene's germline CDR1 is SGHRS and CDR2 YFSETQ. Between the trimmed V and J ends, which lost 0 bases and 4 bases, there was a span of 10 bases. CDR3 nucleotides: TGCGCCAGCAGCTTGGCGGGGGAGAGCTATGGCTACACCTTC. This codes for CASSLAGESYGYTF.

The chain employs TRBV9 and TRBJ1-1; possible D gene TRBD1, 6 bases. V shed 3 bases and J shed 10 bases, with 22 bases lying between them. The CDR3 contains 15 residues. Germline CDR1 and CDR2: SGDLS and YYNGEE. The CDR3 DNA reads TGTGCCAGCAGCGCAGGAGCCGACGGGGGCGACGGAGCTTTCTTT. It yields the protein CASSAGADGGDGAFF.

This chain connects TRBV12-3 or TRBV12-4 to TRBJ1-1; 7 bases map to TRBD1. V shed 3 bases, J shed 12 bases, and the junction held 10 bases outside the gene matches. The CDR3 loop spans 13 amino acids. Here the CDR3 reads CASSFEQGRGTFF. The DNA of the CDR3 is TGTGCCAGCAGTTTCGAACAGGGGCGGGGAACTTTCTTT.

The chain employs TRBV18 and TRBJ1-4; 7 bases match TRBD1. The germline V gene encodes CDR1 KGHSH and CDR2 LQKENI. V dropped 3 bases and J dropped 10; count of bases not matched to a gene: 11. The CDR3 length is 15 residues. The CDR3: CASSPRDSGLGKLFF. The CDR3 nucleotides are TGTGCCAGCTCACCTCGGGACAGTGGACTCGGAAAACTGTTTTTT.

This clonotype was seen only a few times. The chain recombines TRBV10-1 with TRBJ2-2; D gene uncertain. Trimming took 6 bases from V and 1 from J, leaving 9 bases between them. The germline gives CDR1 WNHNN, CDR2 SYGVQD (reference sequence). The CDR3 covers 14 residues. The CDR3 DNA reads TGCGCCAGCAGCGTCAGCCTGAACACCGGGGAGCTGTTTTTT. Encoded protein: CASSVSLNTGELFF.

This clonotype showed up many times. V and J are TRBV27 and TRBJ1-1; D may be TRBD1 (6 bases). V lost 4 bases to trimming and J lost 1 base, with 10 bases between them. Germline CDR1 is MNHEY and CDR2 is SMNVEV (reference sequence). The CDR3 length is 14 residues. The CDR3 reads CASSYQGKNTEAFF. For the CDR3, the DNA is TGTGCCAGCAGTTATCAGGGGAAGAACACTGAAGCTTTCTTT.

The chain is built from TRBV6-6 and TRBJ2-5, with D possibly matching TRBD1 (5 bases). The V end was cut by 2 bases, the J end by 5 bases, with 9 bases between. Germline lookup yields CDR1 MNHNY and CDR2 SVGAGI (reference sequence). The CDR3 contains 13 residues. This chain's CDR3 is CASSYQGWETQYF. The DNA for the CDR3 is TGTGCCAGCAGTTACCAGGGTTGGGAGACCCAGTACTTC.

The chain recombines TRBV27 with TRBJ2-1, with D unclear. The CDR3 is 15 amino acids. Germline V gene data show CDR1 as MNHEY and CDR2 as SMNVEV (reference sequence). V lost 3 bases to trimming and J lost 0 bases, with 9 bases between them. CDR3 region: CASSFDWSSYNEQFF. The DNA for the CDR3 is TGTGCCAGCAGTTTCGATTGGAGCTCCTACAATGAGCAGTTCTTC.

The gene calls are TRBV12-3 or TRBV12-4 and TRBJ2-2; D gene ambiguous. This CDR3 region has 16 residues. Trimming took 2 bases from V and 1 from J, leaving 11 bases between them. The CDR3 loop reads CASSLNERLNTGELFF. CDR3 coding DNA: TGTGCCAGCAGTTTAAACGAGCGATTGAACACCGGGGAGCTGTTTTTT.

V usage is TRBV5-5 and J usage is TRBJ2-1; D is unresolved. Germline lookup yields CDR1 SGHKS and CDR2 YYEKEE (reference sequence). Trimming removed 3 bases from V and 15 bases from J, with 16 bases in between. The CDR3 is 12 amino acids. DNA for the CDR3: TGTGCCAGCAGCTCCGGTAGAGCCCGGTGGTTCTTC. Its protein product is CASSSGRARWFF.

The gene calls are TRBV5-1 and TRBJ2-7, with 12 nucleotides matching TRBD2. Unmatched junction bases numbered 9, after V lost 4 bases and J lost 7 bases. This CDR3 contains 15 residues. Germline CDR1 reads SGHRS; CDR2 reads YFSETQ. The CDR3 is CASSRGTSGLGEQYF. Here the CDR3 DNA reads TGCGCCAGCAGCAGGGGGACTAGCGGGCTTGGGGAGCAGTACTTC.

In its sample, this clonotype was seen a few times. The V call is TRBV4-2, the J call TRBJ1-5, with 9 bases lining up with TRBD1. V lost 3 bases, J lost 0 bases, and 3 bases stayed unmatched. The germline V gene encodes CDR1 LGHNA and CDR2 YNFKEQ. The CDR3 is 16 residues long. The CDR3 sequence: CASSQDRGHSNQPQHF. Written as DNA, the CDR3 is TGTGCCAGCAGCCAGGACAGGGGACATAGCAATCAGCCCCAGCATTTT.

This clonotype has just a few counts. For the CDR3, the DNA is TGCGCCAGCAGCTTCAATCCGGGCGGCAATCAGCCCCAGCATTTT. Translated: CASSFNPGGNQPQHF. V usage is TRBV5-1 and J usage is TRBJ1-5; D not certain. V lost 2 bases and J 2 bases, leaving 11 bases between the germline ends. CDR1 SGHRS and CDR2 YFSETQ come from the germline V gene. This CDR3 spans 15 amino acids.

This clonotype has only a few counts. V is TRBV5-5 and J is TRBJ2-3, with 9 nucleotides matching TRBD1. The CDR3 sequence is 15 residues long. From germline, CDR1 is SGHKS and CDR2 YYEKEE (reference sequence). Trimming took 4 bases from V and 4 from J; bases not matched to a gene: 7. CDR3 region: CASSNRDREADTQYF. In DNA, the CDR3 is TGTGCCAGCAGCAACCGGGACAGGGAGGCAGATACGCAGTATTTT.

This rearrangement joins TRBV6-5 to TRBJ2-1; perhaps D is TRBD1 or TRBD2 (5 bases each). V was shortened by 4 bases and J by 8 bases, with 15 bases between the two germline ends. CDR1 is MNHEY, CDR2 SVGAGI, per germline. The CDR3 length is 14 residues. CDR3 residues: CASSFSVGVDEQFF. In DNA, the CDR3 is TGTGCCAGCAGTTTCTCCGTGGGGGTCGATGAGCAGTTCTTC.

There are many counts of this clonotype. This chain uses TRBV12-3 or TRBV12-4 with TRBJ2-1; D is unresolved. V shed 3 bases and J shed 13 bases, with 10 bases lying between them. The CDR3 totals 11 residues. As DNA, the CDR3 is TGTGCCAGCAGTTTGCAAGCGAGTCAGTTCTTC. This codes for CASSLQASQFF.

This clonotype came up a few times. The J gene is TRBJ2-7, the V gene TRBV7-9; a possible D gene is TRBD1 (6 bases). The length of the CDR3 is 13 residues. Between the trimmed V and J ends, which lost 7 bases and 5 bases, there was a span of 15 bases. Germline lookup yields CDR1 SEHNR and CDR2 FQNEAQ (reference sequence). CDR3 in amino acids: CASTNRQDHEQYV. For the CDR3, the DNA is TGTGCCAGCACCAACCGACAGGACCACGAGCAGTACGTC.

The J gene is TRBJ2-1, the V gene TRBV27, with D tentatively TRBD2 (5 bases). Germline V gives CDR1 MNHEY, CDR2 SMNVEV (reference sequence). The CDR3 sequence is 15 residues long. The germline V and J ends were trimmed by 2 bases and 14 bases, with 22 bases remaining between them. CDR3 in DNA: TGTGCCAGCAGTTTACCCTCGGGTGGGAGAATTGTTGAGTTCTTC. Its translation is CASSLPSGGRIVEFF.

A few counts support this clonotype. As DNA, the CDR3 is TGTGCCAGCAGTCCCCGGTATACATACGAGCAGTACGTC. Translation gives CASSPRYTYEQYV. The V gene is TRBV6-6, the J gene TRBJ2-7; no firm D call. The CDR3 runs 13 residues. Germline assignment: CDR1 MNHNY and CDR2 SVGAGI (reference sequence). Trimming removed 5 bases from V and 4 bases from J, with 12 bases in between.

This chain links TRBV29-1 with TRBJ1-1; D ambiguous. CDR3 length: 11 residues. Germline V lookup: CDR1 SQVTM, CDR2 ANQGSEA. Trimming left V 6 bases short and J 2 bases short, with 7 bases between. CDR3 protein: CSVAFNTEAFF. For the CDR3, the DNA is TGCAGCGTCGCTTTTAACACTGAAGCTTTCTTT. Combining the CDR3 with reference TRBV29-1 and TRBJ1-1 gives the whole variable domain SAVISQKPSRDICQRGTSLTIQCQVDSQVTMMFWYRQQPGQSLTLIATANQGSEATYESGFVIDKFPISRPNLTFSTLTVSNMSPEDSSIYLCSVAFNTEAFFGQGTRLTVV.

This clonotype was detected a few times. This chain links TRBV11-2 with TRBJ1-1; no firm D call. Trimming took off 5 bases at V and 1 base at J, with 11 bases between the two ends. The CDR3 consists of 14 residues. CDR1 is SGHAT, CDR2 FQNNGV, per germline. CDR3 protein: CASSPRFSNTEAFF. In DNA, the CDR3 is TGTGCCAGCAGCCCGCGCTTTTCGAACACTGAAGCTTTCTTT.

This clonotype was detected a few times. The chain couples TRBV2 to TRBJ2-7, with D unresolved. Deletions cut 3 bases from V and 4 bases from J, with 7 bases between. Germline lookup yields CDR1 SNHLY and CDR2 FYNNEI. The CDR3 is 12 residues long. CDR3 region: CASSDDWYEQYF. DNA of the CDR3: TGTGCCAGCAGTGACGACTGGTACGAGCAGTACTTC.

The chain links TRBV29-1 to TRBJ1-1; TRBD1 matches 7 bases. The germline V gene has CDR1 SQVTM and CDR2 ANQGSEA. J gave up 5 bases and V 4 bases, and 16 bases lay outside the gene matches. The length of the CDR3 is 16 residues. CDR3 in DNA: TGCAGCGTTGTACTTAAACTCACGGACAGGACGACTGAAGCTTTCTTT. It codes for CSVVLKLTDRTTEAFF. The full variable domain, in which reference TRBV29-1 and TRBJ1-1 provide the parts outside the CDR3, is SAVISQKPSRDICQRGTSLTIQCQVDSQVTMMFWYRQQPGQSLTLIATANQGSEATYESGFVIDKFPISRPNLTFSTLTVSNMSPEDSSIYLCSVVLKLTDRTTEAFFGQGTRLTVV.

The rearrangement links TRBV3-1 to TRBJ2-5, with D unclear. Trimming left V 0 bases short and J 4 bases short, with 9 bases between. The germline V gene has CDR1 LGHDT and CDR2 YNNKEL (reference sequence). CDR3 length: 14 residues. The CDR3 nucleotides read TGTGCCAGCAGCCAAGATATTAGCTTAGAGACCCAGTACTTC. Amino acids: CASSQDISLETQYF.

V gene TRBV29-1 combines with J gene TRBJ2-1, with 11 bases identical to TRBD2. Germline CDR1 is SQVTM and CDR2 is ANQGSEA. J was trimmed by 7 bases and V by 3 bases; bases with no gene match: 8. The CDR3 consists of 15 residues. CDR3 residues: CSVDFLAGGGNEQFF. Written as DNA, the CDR3 is TGCAGCGTTGACTTCCTAGCGGGAGGAGGAAATGAGCAGTTCTTC.

V is TRBV12-3 or TRBV12-4 and J is TRBJ2-5, with a weak D call TRBD1 (5 bases). The CDR3 contains 14 residues. V gave up 4 bases and J gave up 5 bases, with 14 bases separating them. The CDR3 loop reads CASSWQGLRETQYF. The CDR3, as DNA: TGTGCCAGCAGTTGGCAGGGTCTACGGGAGACCCAGTACTTC.

The table lists this clonotype with many counts. This chain uses TRBV29-1 with TRBJ2-2; D is uncertain. This CDR3 has 11 amino acids. V shed 7 bases and J shed 6 bases, with 9 bases lying between them. CDR1 and CDR2 from the germline V gene are SQVTM and ANQGSEA. The CDR3: CSGLSSGELFF. For the CDR3, the DNA is TGCAGCGGTTTATCGTCCGGGGAGCTGTTTTTT.

The rearrangement links TRBV20-1 to TRBJ2-3; 13 bases are shared with TRBD2. The trim removed 6 bases at V and 0 bases at J, leaving 9 bases unmatched. The V gene's germline CDR1 is DFQATT and CDR2 SNEGSKA (reference sequence). The CDR3 is 17 amino acids. This CDR3 is CSALGLAGYISTDTQYF. DNA of the CDR3: TGCAGTGCCTTGGGACTAGCGGGGTATATTAGCACAGATACGCAGTATTTT.

The V and J genes are TRBV12-3 or TRBV12-4 and TRBJ1-2, with 9 bases lining up with TRBD1. The CDR3 covers 17 residues. V lost 4 bases and J lost 1; bases outside the gene matches: 10. The CDR3 here is CASSWGTGRLYNYGYTF. CDR3 bases: TGTGCCAGCAGTTGGGGGACAGGGCGACTTTATAACTATGGCTACACCTTC.